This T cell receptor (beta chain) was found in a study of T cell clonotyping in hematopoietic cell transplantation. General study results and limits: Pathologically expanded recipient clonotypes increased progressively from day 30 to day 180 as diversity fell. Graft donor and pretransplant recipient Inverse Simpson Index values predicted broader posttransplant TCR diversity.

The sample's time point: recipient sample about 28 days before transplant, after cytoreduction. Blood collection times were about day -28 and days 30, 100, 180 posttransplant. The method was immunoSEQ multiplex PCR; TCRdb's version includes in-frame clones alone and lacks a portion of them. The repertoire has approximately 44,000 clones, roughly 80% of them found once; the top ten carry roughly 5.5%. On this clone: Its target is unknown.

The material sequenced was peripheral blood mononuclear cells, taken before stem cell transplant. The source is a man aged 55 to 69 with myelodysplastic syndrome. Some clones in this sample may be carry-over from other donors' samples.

CDR3 in DNA: TGTGCCAGCAGTGAAGGCGTCCCACCCGGGGAGCTGTTTTTT. It encodes CASSEGVPPGELFF. This chain links TRBV6-1 with TRBJ2-2, with unresolved D. CDR1 is MNHNS, CDR2 SASEGT, per germline. The CDR3 consists of 14 residues. V was pared by 1 base and J by 6 bases, with 9 bases between.